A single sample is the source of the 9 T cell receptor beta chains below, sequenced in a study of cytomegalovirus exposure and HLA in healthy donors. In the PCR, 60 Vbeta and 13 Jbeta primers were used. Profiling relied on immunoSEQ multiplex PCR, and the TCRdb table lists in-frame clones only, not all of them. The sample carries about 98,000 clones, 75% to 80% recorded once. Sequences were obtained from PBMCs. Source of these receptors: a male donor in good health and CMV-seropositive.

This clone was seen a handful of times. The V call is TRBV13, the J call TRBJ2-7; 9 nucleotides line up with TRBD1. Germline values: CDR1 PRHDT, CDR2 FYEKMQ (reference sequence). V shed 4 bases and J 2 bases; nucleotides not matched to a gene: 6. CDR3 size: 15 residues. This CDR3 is CASSYTGQGPYEQYF. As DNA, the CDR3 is TGTGCCAGCAGCTACACGGGACAGGGCCCCTACGAGCAGTACTTC. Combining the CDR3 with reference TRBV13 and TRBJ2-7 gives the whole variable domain AAGVIQSPRHLIKEKRETATLKCYPIPRHDTVYWYQQGPGQDPQFLISFYEKMQSDKGSIPDRFSAQQFSDYHSELNMSSLELGDSALYFCASSYTGQGPYEQYFGPGTRLTVT.

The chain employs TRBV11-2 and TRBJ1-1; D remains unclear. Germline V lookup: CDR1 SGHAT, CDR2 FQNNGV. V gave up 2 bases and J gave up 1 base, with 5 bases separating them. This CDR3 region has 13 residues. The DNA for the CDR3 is TGTGCCAGCAGCTTAAACGGGAACACTGAAGCTTTCTTT. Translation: CASSLNGNTEAFF.

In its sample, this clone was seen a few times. The CDR3: CASSSSGQGTYEQYF. The CDR3 DNA sequence: TGTGCCAGCAGCTCCTCGGGACAGGGGACCTACGAGCAGTACTTC. The V and J genes are TRBV7-2 and TRBJ2-7; 10 nucleotides line up with TRBD1. The V gene end was trimmed by 4 bases and the J gene end by 2 bases; junction bases not matched to a gene: 5. CDR3 length: 15 amino acids. The germline V gene has CDR1 SGHTA and CDR2 FQGNSA.

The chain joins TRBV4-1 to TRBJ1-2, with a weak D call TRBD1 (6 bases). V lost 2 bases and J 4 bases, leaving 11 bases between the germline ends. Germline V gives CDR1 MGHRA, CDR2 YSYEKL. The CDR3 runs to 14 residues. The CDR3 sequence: CASSQKGDGYGYTF. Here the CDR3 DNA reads TGCGCCAGCAGCCAAAAGGGGGACGGCTATGGCTACACCTTC.

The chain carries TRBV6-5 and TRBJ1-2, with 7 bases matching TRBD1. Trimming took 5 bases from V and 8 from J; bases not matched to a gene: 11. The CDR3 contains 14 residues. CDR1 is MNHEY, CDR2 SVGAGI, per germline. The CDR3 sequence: CASSRTGAGGGYTF. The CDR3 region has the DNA TGTGCCAGCAGTCGTACAGGGGCAGGAGGAGGCTACACCTTC.

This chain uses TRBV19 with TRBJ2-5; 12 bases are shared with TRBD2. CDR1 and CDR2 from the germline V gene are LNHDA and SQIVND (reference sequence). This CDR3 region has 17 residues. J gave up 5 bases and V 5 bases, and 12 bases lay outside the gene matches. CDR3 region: CASSLTRRTSGIETQYF. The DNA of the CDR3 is TGTGCCAGTAGTCTAACGCGCCGGACTAGCGGGATTGAGACCCAGTACTTC. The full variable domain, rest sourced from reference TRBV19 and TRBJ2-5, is DGGITQSPKYLFRKEGQNVTLSCEQNLNHDAMYWYRQDPGQGLRLIYYSQIVNDFQKGDIAEGYSVSREKKESFPLTVTSAQKNPTAFYLCASSLTRRTSGIETQYFGPGTRLLVL.

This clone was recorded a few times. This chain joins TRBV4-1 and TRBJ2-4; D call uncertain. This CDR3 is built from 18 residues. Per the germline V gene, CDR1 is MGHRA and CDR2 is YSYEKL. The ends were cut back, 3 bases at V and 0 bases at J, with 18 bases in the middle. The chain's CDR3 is CASSQPAALRLAKNIQYF. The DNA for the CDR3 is TGCGCCAGCAGCCAGCCCGCGGCTTTGCGTTTAGCCAAAAACATTCAGTACTTC.

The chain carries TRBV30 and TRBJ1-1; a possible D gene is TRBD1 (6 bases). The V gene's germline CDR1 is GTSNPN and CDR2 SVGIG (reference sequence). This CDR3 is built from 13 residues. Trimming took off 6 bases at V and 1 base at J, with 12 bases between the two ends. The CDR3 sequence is CACSDRRNTEAFF. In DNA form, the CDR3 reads TGTGCCTGTTCCGACAGGAGGAACACTGAAGCTTTCTTT. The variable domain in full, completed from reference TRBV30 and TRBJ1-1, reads SQTIHQWPATLVQPVGSPLSLECTVEGTSNPNLYWYRQAAGRGLQLLFYSVGIGQISSEVPQNLSASRPQDRQFILSSKKLLLSDSGFYLCACSDRRNTEAFFGQGTRLTVV.

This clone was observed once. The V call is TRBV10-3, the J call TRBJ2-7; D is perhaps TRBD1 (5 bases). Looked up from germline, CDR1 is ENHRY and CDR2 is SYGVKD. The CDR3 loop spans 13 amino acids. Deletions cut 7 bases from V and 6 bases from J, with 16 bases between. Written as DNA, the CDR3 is TGTGCCATCACAGCAGGGTTTCCTCCCGAGCAGTACTTC. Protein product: CAITAGFPPEQYF.